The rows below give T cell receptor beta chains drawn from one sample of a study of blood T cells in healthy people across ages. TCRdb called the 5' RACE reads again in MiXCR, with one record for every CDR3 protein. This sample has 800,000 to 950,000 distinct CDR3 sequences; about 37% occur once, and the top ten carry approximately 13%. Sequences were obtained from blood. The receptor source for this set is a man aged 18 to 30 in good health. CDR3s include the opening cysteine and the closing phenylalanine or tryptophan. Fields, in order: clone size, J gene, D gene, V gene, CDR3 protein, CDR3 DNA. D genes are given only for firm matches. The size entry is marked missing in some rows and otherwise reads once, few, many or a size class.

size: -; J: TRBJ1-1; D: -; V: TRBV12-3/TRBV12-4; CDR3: CASSLWGRLGTEAFF; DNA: TGTGCCAGCAGTTTATGGGGCCGCTTGGGCACTGAAGCTTTCTTT
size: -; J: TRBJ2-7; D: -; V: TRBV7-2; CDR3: CASSLDPREHEQYF; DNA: TGTGCCAGCAGCTTAGACCCCAGGGAACACGAGCAGTACTTC
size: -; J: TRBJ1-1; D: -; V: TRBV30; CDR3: CAWSVRPNTEAFF; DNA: TGTGCCTGGAGTGTACGTCCGAACACTGAAGCTTTCTTT
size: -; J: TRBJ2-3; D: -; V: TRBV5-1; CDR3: CASSLDGPQAADTQYF; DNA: TGCGCCAGCAGCCTGGATGGACCCCAGGCGGCAGATACGCAGTATTTT
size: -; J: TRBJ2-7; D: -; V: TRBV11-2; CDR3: CASSLDPGDYEQYF; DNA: TGTGCCAGCAGCTTAGATCCAGGTGACTACGAGCAGTACTTC
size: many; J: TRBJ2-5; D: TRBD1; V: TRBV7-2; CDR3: CASSDRVQETQYF; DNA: TGTGCCAGCAGCGACAGGGTTCAAGAGACCCAGTACTTC
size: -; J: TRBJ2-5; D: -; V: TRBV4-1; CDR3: CASSQRPQKGGQETQYF; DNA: TGCGCCAGCAGCCAAAGGCCCCAGAAAGGGGGCCAAGAGACCCAGTACTTC
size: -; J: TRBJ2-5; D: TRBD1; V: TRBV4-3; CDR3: CASSLSGQGEETQYF; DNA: TGCGCCAGCAGCCTAAGCGGACAGGGAGAAGAGACCCAGTACTTC
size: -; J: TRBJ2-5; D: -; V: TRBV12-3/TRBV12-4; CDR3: CASSLVGMETQYF; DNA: TGTGCCAGCAGTTTAGTTGGGATGGAGACCCAGTACTTC
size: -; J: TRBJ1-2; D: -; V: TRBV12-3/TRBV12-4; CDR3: CASTMRPNYGYTF; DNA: TGTGCCAGCACCATGAGACCGAACTATGGCTACACCTTC
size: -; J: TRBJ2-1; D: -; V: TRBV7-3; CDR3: CASSLFGGEANEQFF; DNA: TGTGCCAGCAGCTTATTCGGGGGAGAAGCTAATGAGCAGTTCTTC
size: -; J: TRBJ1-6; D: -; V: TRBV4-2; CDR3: CASSGQGTLNSPLHF; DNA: TGTGCCAGCAGCGGTCAGGGGACCCTGAATTCACCCCTCCACTTT
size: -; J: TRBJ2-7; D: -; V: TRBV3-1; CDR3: CASSQDLGTGLYEQYF; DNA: TGTGCCAGCAGCCAAGATTTGGGGACGGGCCTCTACGAGCAGTACTTC
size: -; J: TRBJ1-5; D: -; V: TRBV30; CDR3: CAWSPGSNQPQHF; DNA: TGTGCCTGGAGTCCAGGTAGCAATCAGCCCCAGCATTTT
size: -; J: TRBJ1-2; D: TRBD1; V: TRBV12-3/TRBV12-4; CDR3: CASSRDRPIKLYGYTF; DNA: TGTGCCAGCAGCCGGGACAGACCCATAAAACTCTATGGCTACACCTTC
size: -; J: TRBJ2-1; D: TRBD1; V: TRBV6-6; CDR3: CASSRTGGEGTYNEQFF; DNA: TGTGCCAGCAGCCGGACAGGGGGCGAAGGTACCTACAATGAGCAGTTCTTC
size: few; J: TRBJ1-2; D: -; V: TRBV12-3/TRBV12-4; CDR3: CASSQQGGSTYGYTF; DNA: TGTGCCAGCAGTCAACAGGGTGGGAGTACCTATGGCTACACCTTC
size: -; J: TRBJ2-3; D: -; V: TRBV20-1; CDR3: CSASGETRSTDTQYF; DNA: TGCAGTGCGTCCGGGGAGACGCGTAGCACAGATACGCAGTATTTT
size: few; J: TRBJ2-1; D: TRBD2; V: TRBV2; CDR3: CASSAGGNNEQFF; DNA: TGTGCCAGCAGCGCGGGAGGGAACAATGAGCAGTTCTTC
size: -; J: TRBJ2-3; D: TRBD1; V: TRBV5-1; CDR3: CASGQTGGENTQYF; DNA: TGCGCCAGCGGGCAGACAGGGGGCGAGAATACGCAGTATTTT
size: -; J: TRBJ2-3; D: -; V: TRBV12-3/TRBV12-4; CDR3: CASLRTDTQYF; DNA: TGTGCCAGCCTTAGAACAGATACGCAGTATTTT
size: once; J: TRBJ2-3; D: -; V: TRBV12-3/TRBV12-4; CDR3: CAGSYSLPADTQYF; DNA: TGTGCCGGCAGTTACTCACTCCCCGCAGATACGCAGTATTTT
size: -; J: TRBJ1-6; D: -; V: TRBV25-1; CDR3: CASSEFGGAGYNSPLHF; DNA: TGTGCCAGCAGTGAATTCGGAGGGGCCGGCTATAATTCACCCCTCCACTTT
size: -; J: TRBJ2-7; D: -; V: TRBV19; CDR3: CASSINAGNYEQYF; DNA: TGTGCCAGTAGTATTAACGCAGGGAACTACGAGCAGTACTTC
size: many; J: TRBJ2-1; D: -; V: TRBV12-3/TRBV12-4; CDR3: CASSPERNEQFF; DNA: TGTGCCAGCAGCCCCGAAAGGAATGAGCAGTTCTTC
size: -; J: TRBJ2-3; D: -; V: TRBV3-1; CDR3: CASSRRLESSSTDTQYF; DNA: TGTGCCAGCAGCCGACGACTAGAGAGCTCCAGCACAGATACGCAGTATTTT
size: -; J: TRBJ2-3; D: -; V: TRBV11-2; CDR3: CASSDNDLVLGDTQYF; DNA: TGTGCCAGCAGCGATAATGACCTCGTTTTGGGTGATACGCAGTATTTT
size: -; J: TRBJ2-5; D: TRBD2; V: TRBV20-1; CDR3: CSAVSGGAGYNEQYF; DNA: TGCAGTGCTGTAAGCGGGGGGGCCGGCTACAATGAGCAGTACTTC
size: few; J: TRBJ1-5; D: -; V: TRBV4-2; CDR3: CASSQAPEGEQPQHF; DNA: TGTGCCAGCAGCCAAGCCCCGGAAGGGGAGCAGCCCCAGCATTTT
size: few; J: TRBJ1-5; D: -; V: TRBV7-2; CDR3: CASTQGEMEQPQHF; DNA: TGTGCCAGCACTCAAGGGGAAATGGAACAGCCCCAGCATTTT
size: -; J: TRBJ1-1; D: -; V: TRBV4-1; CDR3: CASSQAGVNTEAFF; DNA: TGCGCCAGCAGCCAAGCGGGCGTGAACACTGAAGCTTTCTTT
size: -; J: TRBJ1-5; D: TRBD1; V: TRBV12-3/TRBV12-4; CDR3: CASSRSQGAWSLSNQPQHF; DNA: TGTGCCAGCAGCCGATCCCAGGGGGCTTGGTCGTTGAGCAATCAGCCCCAGCATTTT
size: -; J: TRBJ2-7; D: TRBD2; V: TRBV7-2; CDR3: CASSHQAGIAYEQYF; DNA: TGTGCCAGCAGCCACCAAGCGGGGATCGCCTACGAGCAGTACTTC
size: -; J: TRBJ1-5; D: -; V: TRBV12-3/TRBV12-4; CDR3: CASSLRGWNNQPQHF; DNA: TGTGCCAGCAGTTTGAGGGGGTGGAACAATCAGCCCCAGCATTTT
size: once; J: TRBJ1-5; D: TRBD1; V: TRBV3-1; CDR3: CASSQALTGGEQPQHF; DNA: TGTGCCAGCAGCCAAGCCCTGACAGGGGGAGAACAGCCCCAGCATTTT
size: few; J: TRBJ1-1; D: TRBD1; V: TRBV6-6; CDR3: CASSDRDRVFEAFF; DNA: TGTGCCAGCAGTGACCGGGACAGGGTATTTGAAGCTTTCTTT
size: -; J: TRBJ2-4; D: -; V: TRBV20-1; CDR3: CSGQWAALAKNIQYF; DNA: TGCAGTGGACAATGGGCAGCTTTAGCCAAAAACATTCAGTACTTC
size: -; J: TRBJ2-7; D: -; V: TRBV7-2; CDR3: CASSPSWGYEQYF; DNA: TGTGCCAGCAGCCCTTCCTGGGGTTACGAGCAGTACTTC
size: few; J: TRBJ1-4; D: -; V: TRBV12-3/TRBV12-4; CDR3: CATHGGGNEKLFF; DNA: TGTGCCACCCACGGCGGGGGGAATGAAAAACTGTTTTTT
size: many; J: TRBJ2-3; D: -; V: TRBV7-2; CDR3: CASSLITSTDTQYF; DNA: TGTGCCAGCAGCTTAATCACTAGCACAGATACGCAGTATTTT
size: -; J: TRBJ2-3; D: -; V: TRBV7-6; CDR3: CASSRYEDTQYF; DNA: TGTGCCAGCAGCCGGTATGAGGATACGCAGTATTTT
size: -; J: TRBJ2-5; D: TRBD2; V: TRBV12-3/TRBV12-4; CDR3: CATSGGLQETQYF; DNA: TGTGCCACCAGCGGGGGACTCCAAGAGACCCAGTACTTC
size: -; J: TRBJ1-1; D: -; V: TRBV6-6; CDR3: CASSYDRTVKNTEAFF; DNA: TGTGCCAGCAGTTACGACCGGACAGTCAAGAACACTGAAGCTTTCTTT
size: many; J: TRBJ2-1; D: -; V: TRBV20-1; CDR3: CSANREGTEQFF; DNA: TGCAGTGCTAACAGGGAGGGGACTGAGCAGTTCTTC
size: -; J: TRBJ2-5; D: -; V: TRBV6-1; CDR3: CASSESQTPRTQYF; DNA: TGTGCCAGCAGTGAAAGTCAGACCCCAAGGACCCAGTACTTC